A selection of T cell receptor beta chains follows, all from one sample in a study of T cells in localized non-small cell lung cancer. This table comes from immunoSEQ multiplex PCR, and its TCRdb copy is limited to in-frame clones, with some not included. The profile covers approximately 52,000 clones, with 60% to 80% appearing a single time and 17% taken by the ten largest. The specimen was peripheral blood, collected before any cancer treatment. Receptors originate from a man aged 40 to 70 with stage I squamous cell lung carcinoma. Both conserved end residues are trimmed from each CDR3.

TRBV27	TRBJ2-7	ASSSGLPYEQY
TRBV11-1	TRBJ2-7	ASSFLTGQKYEQY
TRBV28	TRBJ1-2	ASSIRGADGYT
TRBV6-5	TRBJ1-6	ASSRGGSPLH
TRBV6-1	TRBJ2-5	ASSEGGETQY
TRBV7-2	TRBJ2-3	ASSPSGGPDTQY
TRBV4-2	TRBJ2-5	ASSQEYFETQY
TRBV11-2	TRBJ1-3	ASSLLGGASGNTIY
TRBV10-3	TRBJ2-2	AISESIPGELF
TRBV4-2	TRBJ1-5	ASSQEEGISNQPQH
TRBV5-1	TRBJ2-5	ASSFGQGQETQY